This T cell receptor (beta chain) was sequenced during a study of blood T cells in healthy people across ages. Points from the study as a whole: TCR beta diversity, measured per million T cells, fell in a roughly linear way with age.

Note on this clonotype: Antigen unknown.

For the second PCR, which ran for about 6 to 11 cycles, a sample-barcoded 5' primer and a J-beta primer mix were used. Each CDR3 protein gets one entry after TCRdb re-called the 5' RACE reads with MiXCR. Here the sample spans more than 1 million distinct CDR3 sequences, 35% to 50% being singletons. The sample comprised blood. This clonotype originated in a woman between 55 and 75 years old in good health.

The CDR3 sequence is CATSFLLGASYEQYF. In nucleotides, the CDR3 is TGTGCCACCAGCTTTTTATTAGGGGCGTCGTACGAGCAGTACTTC. The chain carries TRBV15 and TRBJ2-7, with a weak D call TRBD1 (5 bases). The CDR3 consists of 15 residues. V was trimmed by 5 bases and J by 4 bases, leaving 18 bases between them. Germline V gene lookup returns CDR1 LNHNV and CDR2 YYDKDF (reference sequence).